Here is one TCR beta chain with its context. Its binding antigen is unknown. No qualities accompany the bases; no much larger clone lies one base away. This entry comes from a study of blood T cell repertoires in COVID-19 (TCRdb year 2020). A note on the overall study: The collaborator samples originated in the United States, Italy and Spain and spanned the acute and convalescent phases of COVID-19. The prospective study material was composed of cDNA or gDNA derived from T cells, B-cell-depleted T cells, or PBMCs. Deeply sampled blood TCRbeta repertoires from subjects exposed to, actively infected with, or recovered from COVID-19 were included in the dataset. The repertoires were released in a freely available public database meant as a resource for research on the immune response to SARS-CoV-2. Samples came from the ongoing ImmuneRACE study (first 160 participants) plus 1,254 subjects from 6 global collaborators. A de-identified subject ID, COVID-19 status, age in years and sex were almost always included in the sample metadata. Where available, HLA class I and class II types were obtained from metadata supplied by the sample provider rather than from assay-based typing.

TCRbeta CDR3 regions were amplified from genomic DNA using the immunoSEQ Assay, a bias-controlled multiplex PCR. Turning to the authors' computational methods: The number of nucleated cells in each sample was estimated by amplification of reference gene primers within the assay. Sequence reads were collapsed and filtered to measure the absolute abundance of every unique TCRbeta CDR3 rearrangement. For each sample, productive Simpson clonality was calculated as the square root of Simpson's diversity index across productive rearrangements. Not all clones reach the TCRdb copy of this immuneACCESS table, which keeps in-frame sequences only. Checked studies attribute under half of the gap to unresolved V genes and leave the rest unexplained. Clone size and V and J calls were adopted from that table, with D and trimming inferred from the DNA. For this sample the table gives 190,000 or so clones, of which about nine tenths were detected only once. The biggest ten clones account for around 2.4% of the sample.

The paper's findings and limits, for the study overall: The quantity of clinical and demographic metadata differed by source and by participant and was supplied without curation.

Participants in the prospective study were aged roughly 18 to 100 years, lived in under 30 United States geographic areas, and enrolled through a virtual design. In the prospective study, participants were assigned to cohorts based on the clinical history participants reported in a screening survey and a study questionnaire. Recovered participants in ImmuneRACE Cohort 3 were defined as having two consecutive negative NP/OP PCR tests, clearance from a healthcare professional, or resolution of symptoms. In the prospective study, whole blood, serum and a nasopharyngeal or oropharyngeal swab were collected from each participant by mobile phlebotomists. Participants in the prospective study had the option to provide additional blood draws and questionnaires over a roughly 2-month period. Before DNA extraction, blood samples from the prospective study were shipped at room temperature or frozen. This sequence was found in a woman in her twenties or thirties who had recovered from COVID-19. Sequenced input: PBMCs or T cells enriched from blood (not recorded which).

This receptor has the CDR3 CAWRGTGNTYEQYF. The DNA is TGTGCCTGGAGGGGGACAGGGAATACCTACGAGCAGTACTTC. The rearranged chain carries TRBV30 and TRBJ2-7, and TRBD1 aligns with 9 junction nucleotides. V lost 3 bases and J lost 2 bases, and the count of bases not matched to a germline gene is 5. Looking up the germline V gene (reference sequence) yields CDR1 GTSNPN and CDR2 SVGIG. CDR3 length: 14 amino acids, cysteine to phenylalanine. Only CDR3 DNA is held: 42 bases, read in frame from base 1.